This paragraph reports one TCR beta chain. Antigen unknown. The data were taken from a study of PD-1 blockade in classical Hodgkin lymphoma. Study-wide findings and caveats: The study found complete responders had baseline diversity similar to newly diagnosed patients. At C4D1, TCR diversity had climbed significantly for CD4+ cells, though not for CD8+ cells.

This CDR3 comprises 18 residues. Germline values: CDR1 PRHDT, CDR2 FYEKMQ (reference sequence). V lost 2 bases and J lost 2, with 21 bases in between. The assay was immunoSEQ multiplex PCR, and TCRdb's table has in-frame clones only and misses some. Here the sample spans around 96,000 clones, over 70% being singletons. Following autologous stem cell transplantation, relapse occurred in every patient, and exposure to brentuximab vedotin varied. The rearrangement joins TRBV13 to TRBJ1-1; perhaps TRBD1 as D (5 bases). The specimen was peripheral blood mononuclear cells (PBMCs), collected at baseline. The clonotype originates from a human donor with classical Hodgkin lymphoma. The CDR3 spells CASSLKWGVIRGNTEAFF. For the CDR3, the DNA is TGTGCCAGCAGCTTAAAATGGGGGGTTATAAGGGGCAACACTGAAGCTTTCTTT.